A selection of T cell receptor beta chains follows, all from one sample in a study of T cells after yellow fever vaccination. TCRdb used MiXCR to reprocess the 5' RACE reads, holding one entry per CDR3 protein. The sample consists of about 13,000 distinct CDR3 sequences, more than 4.5% of them appearing once. The sequenced sample was PBMCs, either bulk or a sorted T-cell subset (CD4+, CD8+, memory, or dextramer-sorted; not recorded which), obtained 45 days after the yellow fever booster vaccination. Every receptor here comes from a man aged 25 to 40 who received the YFV17D yellow fever vaccine. Each CDR3 is given without its conserved first and last residue. Size is omitted from some rows. Given values are once, few, many or a class for expanded clones.

clone_size	v_call	j_call	cdr3_aa
many	TRBV6-5	TRBJ2-2	ASSLLGGLPNTGELF
many	TRBV5-5	TRBJ2-3	ASSLAPGHRTDTQY
NA	TRBV4-2	TRBJ1-1	AISPGLISSMNTEAF
many	TRBV7-9	TRBJ1-2	ASSLGPGYT
many	TRBV30	TRBJ2-7	AWSVFTGVNEQY
NA	TRBV2	TRBJ2-1	TRRTTQSVPKRYNEQF
many	TRBV29-1	TRBJ2-1	SGTTGTWDEQF
many	TRBV6-5	TRBJ2-2	ATLGTGGVSGTSGTPTGELF
many	TRBV5-1	TRBJ2-5	ASRELAGRQETQY
many	TRBV5-4	TRBJ2-5	ASSLMDLQETQY
many	TRBV20-1	TRBJ2-7	SARVAGAYEQY
many	TRBV27	TRBJ1-1	ASSLEGSHTEAF
many	TRBV15	TRBJ1-3	ATSSSKGLGNTIY
many	TRBV18	TRBJ2-1	ASSPYQYNEQF
many	TRBV11-2	TRBJ2-7	ASSPVGPTGTGEQY
many	TRBV5-1	TRBJ2-1	ASSQTVAGEADEQF
many	TRBV9	TRBJ2-1	ASSIGPANEQF
many	TRBV12-3/TRBV12-4	TRBJ1-1	ASRSGPIGTEAF
many	TRBV30	TRBJ2-3	AWGRSGTDTQY
few	TRBV2	TRBJ2-2	AIRFSGNHYKNTGELF
many	TRBV5-1	TRBJ1-4	ASSPGFSAYEKLF
few	TRBV29-1	TRBJ2-6	SVEQGTGANVLT
many	TRBV5-1	TRBJ2-1	ASSLAASYEQF
many	TRBV25-1	TRBJ2-1	ASSEGDRDVAEQF
few	TRBV5-4	TRBJ2-7	ASSLDSILSGEQY
many	TRBV7-9	TRBJ2-4	ASAGGMIAKNIQY
many	TRBV10-3	TRBJ1-5	AISELGAFSSGPQH
many	TRBV5-4	TRBJ2-2	ASSGGLVRTGELF
many	TRBV4-2	TRBJ2-7	ASSPGLSYEQY
few	TRBV19	TRBJ2-3	ASRRGPLTDTQY
many	TRBV12-3/TRBV12-4	TRBJ2-7	ASSLSVEQY
many	TRBV2	TRBJ2-7	ASSPVGVPYEQY